This T cell receptor beta chain was identified in a study of T cells after yellow fever vaccination. Whole-study results and caveats: Of the clonotypes, a small share occurred in both CD4 and CD8 compartments. Boosting was followed by the reappearance of most primary-vaccination clones (roughly 95% CD4, 88% CD8).

Of note for this clonotype: Its specificity is unknown.

By 5'RACE template switching, TCR cDNA was produced, with a universal primer site and UMIs added in the process. TCRdb re-called the 5' RACE reads with MiXCR, one entry per CDR3 protein. The data contain some 240,000 distinct CDR3 sequences, about 3.9% of them singletons. Germline V gene data show CDR1 as SGHTS and CDR2 as YDEGEE. This CDR3 has 14 amino acids. V lost 4 bases and J lost 9, with 14 bases in between. This receptor was identified in a man younger than 30 who received the YFV17D yellow fever vaccine. V is TRBV5-8 and J is TRBJ1-6; a weak D match, TRBD1 (5 bases). The sequences come from PBMCs, collected 15 days after the yellow fever booster vaccination. CDR3 loop: CASSTWGVPSPLHF. CDR3 in DNA: TGTGCCAGCAGCACCTGGGGGGTTCCTTCACCCCTCCACTTT.